Below, 31 T cell receptor beta chains from the same sample are listed, as sequenced in a study of cytomegalovirus exposure and HLA in healthy donors. Use of 60 Vbeta and 13 Jbeta primers characterized the PCR. This table comes from immunoSEQ multiplex PCR, and its TCRdb copy is limited to in-frame clones, with some not included. The top ten clones hold 1% of a sample with approximately 170,000 clones, 75% to 90% of them seen once. The sequenced sample consisted of PBMCs. These receptors all come from a boy younger than 10 in good health and CMV-seronegative.

There are a few counts of this clone. The rearrangement uses TRBV25-1 and TRBJ2-3; D gene unclear. CDR1 is MGHDK, CDR2 SYGVNS, per germline. Trimming shortened V by 3 bases and J by 5 bases, and 6 bases separated the two germline ends. This CDR3 region has 12 residues. The CDR3 bases are TGTGCCAGCAGTGAGGCCCAAGATACGCAGTATTTT. This codes for CASSEAQDTQYF.

The gene calls are TRBV5-1 and TRBJ2-3; no clear D gene. Germline CDR1 reads SGHRS; CDR2 reads YFSETQ. Trimming took 0 bases from V and 6 from J, leaving 17 bases between them. The CDR3 is made up of 16 amino acids. The CDR3 spells CASSLEAAGEVDTQYF. The CDR3 coding sequence is TGCGCCAGCAGCTTGGAGGCGGCTGGAGAGGTCGATACGCAGTATTTT.

The chain is built from TRBV9 and TRBJ2-3; 11 positions agree with TRBD1. J lost 2 bases, V lost 2 bases, and 4 bases had no gene match. The CDR3 consists of 16 residues. The germline gives CDR1 SGDLS, CDR2 YYNGEE. CDR3 sequence reads: CASSVDGQGATDTQYF. DNA for the CDR3: TGTGCCAGCAGCGTCGACGGACAGGGGGCCACAGATACGCAGTATTTT.

Note on this clone: Sequence at one end of the junction differs from germline and may be a read error. This chain uses TRBV5-1 with TRBJ1-6; D might be TRBD1 (5 bases). The CDR3 length is 20 residues. The germline CDR1 and CDR2 sequences are SGHRS and YFSETQ. The CDR3 here is CASSSKCTGWKGTNILTRNF. DNA of the CDR3: TGCGCCAGCAGCTCGAAATGTACGGGGTGGAAGGGGACTAATATCCTTACTCGGAACTTT. Drawing the rest from reference TRBV5-1 and TRBJ1-6, the complete variable domain is KAGVTQTPRYLIKTRGQQVTLSCSPISGHRSVSWYQQTPGQGLQFLFEYFSETQRNKGNFPGRFSGRQFSNSRSEMNVSTLELGDSALYLCASSSKCTGWKGTNILTRNFGNGTRLTVT.

J is TRBJ2-3 and V is TRBV5-1, with 7 positions matching TRBD1. The germline V gene encodes CDR1 SGHRS and CDR2 YFSETQ. This CDR3 comprises 13 residues. V lost 7 bases, J lost 3 bases, and 5 bases stayed unmatched. This CDR3 is CASLDRVTDTQYF. For the CDR3, the DNA is TGCGCCAGCCTCGACAGGGTGACAGATACGCAGTATTTT.

This clone was detected a few times. This chain connects TRBV4-1 to TRBJ2-7; 10 nucleotides match TRBD1. Germline V gives CDR1 MGHRA, CDR2 YSYEKL. V was pared by 0 bases and J by 2 bases, with 1 base of the junction left unmatched. This CDR3 has 15 amino acids. CDR3 bases: TGCGCCAGCAGCCAAGATGGGACAGGGGCCTACGAGCAGTACGTC. It specifies CASSQDGTGAYEQYV.

The J gene is TRBJ2-1, the V gene TRBV6-5; D may be TRBD2 (7 bases). This CDR3 is 14 amino acids long. Trimming took 1 base from V and 5 from J, leaving 9 bases between them. From germline, CDR1 is MNHEY and CDR2 SVGAGI. As DNA, the CDR3 is TGTGCCAGCAGTTACTGGGGGGGCGACAATGAGCAGTTCTTC. Residues: CASSYWGGDNEQFF.

The chain links TRBV7-8 to TRBJ1-2; 7 bases agree with TRBD1. The trim removed 1 base at V and 0 bases at J, leaving 2 bases unmatched. Germline V gene sequence: CDR1 SGHVS, CDR2 FQNEAQ. CDR3 size: 15 residues. The CDR3 sequence: CASSLGTGTNYGYTF. CDR3 nucleotides: TGTGCCAGCAGCTTAGGGACAGGAACTAACTATGGCTACACCTTC. Drawing the rest from reference TRBV7-8 and TRBJ1-2, the complete variable domain is GAGVSQSPRYKVAKRGQDVALRCDPISGHVSLFWYQQALGQGPEFLTYFQNEAQLDKSGLPSDRFFAERPEGSVSTLKIQRTQQEDSAVYLCASSLGTGTNYGYTFGSGTRLTVV.

The genes are TRBV6-1 and TRBJ1-5, with 8 bases identical to TRBD1. The trim removed 6 bases at V and 0 bases at J, leaving 4 bases unmatched. The CDR3 has 15 residues. Germline V gene sequence: CDR1 MNHNS, CDR2 SASEGT. CDR3 region: CASRADRASNQPQHF. In DNA, the CDR3 is TGTGCCAGCAGAGCGGACAGGGCTAGCAATCAGCCCCAGCATTTT.

CDR3 in DNA: TGTGCCAGTAGTATGAACAGGTTGGTACGTCAGCCCCAGCATTTT. This gives the protein CASSMNRLVRQPQHF. J is TRBJ1-5 and V is TRBV19; a weak D match, TRBD1 (5 bases). V gave up 3 bases and J gave up 6 bases, with 15 bases separating them. CDR1 and CDR2 (germline): LNHDA, SQIVND (reference sequence). CDR3 length: 15 amino acids.

The chain uses TRBV5-1 and TRBJ2-7, with TRBD2 as a possible D gene (5 bases). Trimming pared 4 bases from V and 0 bases from J, leaving 26 bases between. The germline CDR1 and CDR2 sequences are SGHRS and YFSETQ. This CDR3 spans 19 amino acids. CDR3 DNA sequence: TGCGCCAGCAGCATTGGACGCACCTGGTGGCGGGCTGGCTCCTACGAGCAGTACTTC. This translates into CASSIGRTWWRAGSYEQYF.

The CDR3 spells CASSLVTGGLNYGYTF. In nucleotides, the CDR3 is TGTGCCAGCAGTTTAGTGACAGGGGGCCTTAACTATGGCTACACCTTC. The gene calls are TRBV28 and TRBJ1-2; 10 bases match TRBD1. There are 16 residues in the CDR3. Germline CDR1 is MDHEN and CDR2 is SYDVKM. Losses at the gene ends were 2 bases for V and 1 base for J; bases not matched to a gene: 4.

This chain uses TRBV5-1 with TRBJ2-5; 9 positions match TRBD1. The CDR3 covers 14 residues. Germline CDR1 SGHRS, CDR2 YFSETQ. J lost 4 bases, V lost 2 bases, and 3 bases had no gene match. The CDR3 loop reads CASSFGTGRETQYF. In nucleotides, the CDR3 is TGCGCCAGCAGCTTCGGGACAGGGAGAGAGACCCAGTACTTC.

The genes are TRBV6-1 and TRBJ1-4, with 12 bases fitting TRBD1. Unmatched junction bases numbered 10, after V lost 1 base and J lost 13 bases. Per the germline V gene, CDR1 is MNHNS and CDR2 is SASEGT. This CDR3 spans 16 amino acids. The CDR3 sequence is CASSEGARDRGPGLFF. CDR3 in DNA: TGTGCCAGCAGTGAAGGGGCCCGGGACAGGGGGCCCGGACTGTTTTTT.

Points on this clone: This sample also contains other DNA sequences that code for the same CDR3. V and J are TRBV9 and TRBJ2-7; 8 positions agree with TRBD1. J lost 3 bases, V lost 0 bases, and 2 bases had no gene match. The CDR3 contains 14 residues. The germline CDR1 and CDR2 sequences are SGDLS and YYNGEE. CDR3 nucleotides: TGTGCCAGCAGCGTAGCAACAGGGGGCTACGAGCAGTACTTC. Amino acids: CASSVATGGYEQYF.

The V call is TRBV9, the J call TRBJ2-2; TRBD2 agrees at 12 bases. V gave up 5 bases and J gave up 6 bases; unmatched junction bases: 5. Germline V CDR1 and CDR2: SGDLS, YYNGEE. The CDR3 spans 15 residues. The CDR3 sequence is CASSLTSGGSGELFF. CDR3 DNA: TGTGCCAGCAGTCTGACTAGCGGGGGATCCGGGGAGCTGTTTTTT.

CDR3 nucleotides: TGTGCCAGCAGTAAGGCTAGCAGTGAGCAGTTCTTC. This translates into CASSKASSEQFF. The V call is TRBV5-4, the J call TRBJ2-1, with D perhaps matching TRBD2 (5 bases). Germline CDR1 SGHNT, CDR2 YYREEE (reference sequence). V was trimmed by 5 bases and J by 9 bases, leaving 12 bases between them. This CDR3 region has 12 residues. The full variable domain, its missing parts supplied by reference TRBV5-4 and TRBJ2-1, is ETGVTQSPTHLIKTRGQQVTLRCSSQSGHNTVSWYQQALGQGPQFIFQYYREEENGRGNFPPRFSGLQFPNYSSELNVNALELDDSALYLCASSKASSEQFFGPGTRLTVL.

This sequence joins TRBV29-1 and TRBJ2-7, with 7 positions matching TRBD2. Per the germline V gene, CDR1 is SQVTM and CDR2 is ANQGSEA. The length of the CDR3 is 15 residues. V lost 2 bases to trimming and J lost 2 bases; unmatched junction nucleotides: 9. The chain's CDR3 is CSVESYRGSTYEQYF. Written as DNA, the CDR3 is TGCAGCGTTGAATCCTACCGCGGGAGTACCTACGAGCAGTACTTC.

This clone has only one observation. V is TRBV5-6 and J is TRBJ2-5; D call uncertain. The end of the DNA fits TRBJ2-7 better, so the J call may be wrong. The CDR3 covers 14 residues. Per the germline V gene, CDR1 is SGHDT and CDR2 is YYEEEE. CDR3 nucleotides: TGTGCCAGCAGCTTGGTGGGTCGGTGGGGCGAGCAGTACTTC. Translated: CASSLVGRWGEQYF.

V usage is TRBV5-6 and J usage is TRBJ2-1; 8 bases are a match to TRBD2. This CDR3 spans 18 amino acids. In germline, CDR1 is SGHDT, CDR2 YYEEEE. The V segment lost 1 base and the J segment 0 bases; nucleotides outside the gene matches: 9. The CDR3 nucleotides are TGTGCCAGCAGCTTGTTCCAGCGGGGGACTGCCTCCTACAATGAGCAGTTCTTC. Translating gives CASSLFQRGTASYNEQFF.

The rearrangement links TRBV19 to TRBJ1-2; 8 positions agree with TRBD1. V was pared by 0 bases and J by 8 bases, with 5 bases of the junction left unmatched. Germline CDR1 is LNHDA and CDR2 is SQIVND (reference sequence). The CDR3 has 14 amino acids. This chain's CDR3 is CASSIDRTGRGYTF. The CDR3 coding sequence is TGTGCCAGTAGTATAGATCGGACAGGGAGAGGCTACACCTTC.

The V and J genes are TRBV6-6 and TRBJ1-5, with TRBD1 identical over 12 bases. The CDR3 covers 15 residues. Trimming took 4 bases from V and 7 from J; bases not matched to a gene: 5. Germline CDR1 MNHNY, CDR2 SVGAGI (reference sequence). The CDR3 nucleotides read TGTGCCAGCAGTTTTGGGACAGGGGGCTGGCAGCCCCAGCATTTT. This sequence encodes CASSFGTGGWQPQHF.

This clone was observed a handful of times. This chain uses TRBV7-8 with TRBJ2-7; no definite D call. V was clipped by 1 base and J by 2 bases, with 6 bases between them. The length of the CDR3 is 13 residues. Germline values: CDR1 SGHVS, CDR2 FQNEAQ. This CDR3 is CASSLGGTYEQYF. The CDR3 DNA follows: TGTGCCAGCAGCTTAGGAGGCACCTACGAGCAGTACTTC.

CDR3 nucleotide sequence: TGTGCCAGCAGAGCGGGACAGGGGGGCTACGAGCAGTACTTC. Protein product: CASRAGQGGYEQYF. The chain is built from TRBV2 and TRBJ2-5; TRBD1 matches at 11 bases. The DNA end lines up better with TRBJ2-7; the J call may be wrong. From germline, CDR1 is SNHLY and CDR2 FYNNEI. The CDR3 has 14 amino acids.

This sequence joins TRBV2 and TRBJ1-1, with D tentatively TRBD1 (6 bases). The V and J ends lost 6 bases and 3 bases respectively, with 14 bases between them. The germline CDR1 and CDR2 sequences are SNHLY and FYNNEI. The CDR3 runs 14 residues. CDR3 region: CASREDSSYTEAFF. The CDR3, as DNA: TGTGCCAGCAGGGAGGACAGTTCTTACACTGAAGCTTTCTTT.

V gene TRBV5-1 combines with J gene TRBJ2-1, with TRBD2 identical over 10 bases. Germline-derived CDR1 and CDR2 are SGHRS and YFSETQ. The length of the CDR3 is 14 residues. With 6 bases clipped from V and 5 bases from J, the junction kept 5 bases outside the gene matches. CDR3 DNA: TGCGCCAGCACTAGCGGGAGAGTTCACAATGAGCAGTTCTTC. Amino acids: CASTSGRVHNEQFF.

The chain couples TRBV7-9 to TRBJ2-4, with D tentatively TRBD2 (6 bases). Germline CDR1 is SEHNR and CDR2 is FQNEAQ (reference sequence). Trimming stripped 5 bases from V and 6 bases from J, with 14 bases between. This CDR3 contains 14 residues. The CDR3 loop reads CASSPEAGGNIQYF. The CDR3 nucleotides are TGTGCCAGCAGCCCCGAGGCCGGGGGAAACATTCAGTACTTC. Combining the CDR3 with reference TRBV7-9 and TRBJ2-4 gives the whole variable domain DTGVSQNPRHKITKRGQNVTFRCDPISEHNRLYWYRQTLGQGPEFLTYFQNEAQLEKSRLLSDRFSAERPKGSFSTLEIQRTEQGDSAMYLCASSPEAGGNIQYFGAGTRLSVL.

This clone was recorded only once. This sequence joins TRBV14 and TRBJ2-2; TRBD1 matches at 9 bases. Germline V gene sequence: CDR1 SGHDN, CDR2 FVKESK. The V gene end was trimmed by 2 bases and the J gene end by 5 bases; junction bases not matched to a gene: 6. The CDR3 length is 16 residues. This CDR3 is CASSQMTGGGTGELFF. For the CDR3, the DNA is TGTGCCAGCAGCCAAATGACAGGGGGAGGTACCGGGGAGCTGTTTTTT.

The V gene is TRBV19, the J gene TRBJ1-2, with TRBD1 identical over 11 bases. Germline CDR1 and CDR2: LNHDA and SQIVND (reference sequence). J gave up 3 bases and V 2 bases, and 2 bases lay outside the gene matches. The CDR3 consists of 15 residues. This CDR3 is CASSIWDRGDYGYTF. The CDR3 DNA sequence: TGTGCCAGTAGTATATGGGACAGGGGGGACTATGGCTACACCTTC.

This clone was detected a few times. The CDR3 spells CASSLVMYNEQFF. The DNA for the CDR3 is TGTGCCAGCAGCTTAGTCATGTACAATGAGCAGTTCTTC. The gene calls are TRBV11-2 and TRBJ2-1; D remains ambiguous. Germline-derived CDR1 and CDR2 are SGHAT and FQNNGV. The CDR3 sequence is 13 residues long. V lost 1 base to trimming and J lost 4 bases, with 5 bases between them.

This chain joins TRBV5-4 and TRBJ1-6, with 9 bases matching TRBD1. V shed 4 bases, J shed 4 bases, and the junction held 3 bases outside the gene matches. From germline, CDR1 is SGHNT and CDR2 YYREEE (reference sequence). The CDR3 is made up of 15 amino acids. CDR3 amino acids: CASSQTGGYNSPLHF. CDR3 DNA: TGTGCCAGCAGCCAGACAGGGGGATATAATTCACCCCTCCACTTT.